The 23 T cell receptor beta chains reported below all come from one sample, sequenced in a study of blood T cell repertoires in COVID-19. Clones were sequenced by immunoSEQ multiplex PCR, and TCRdb holds only the in-frame ones, with some missing. The sample yields approximately 330,000 clones, roughly 89% seen once. The sequencing input was PBMCs or T cells enriched from blood (not recorded which). The receptors were sampled from a woman in her twenties or thirties who had recovered from COVID-19.

V gene TRBV7-9 combines with J gene TRBJ2-3; 7 nucleotides align to TRBD1. In germline, CDR1 is SEHNR, CDR2 FQNEAQ (reference sequence). This CDR3 region has 18 residues. Trimming took 1 base from V and 2 from J; bases not matched to a gene: 12. For the CDR3, the DNA is TGTGCCAGCAGCTTAGTTTTAGGGAACAGGGGACCCACAGATACGCAGTATTTT. Its protein product is CASSLVLGNRGPTDTQYF.

This chain links TRBV11-2 with TRBJ2-3; D perhaps matches TRBD1 (6 bases). The CDR3 runs 18 residues. Germline V CDR1 and CDR2: SGHAT, FQNNGV. Between the trimmed V and J ends, which lost 6 bases and 5 bases, there was a span of 27 bases. CDR3 sequence reads: CASSRPNDRLGRGDTQYF. DNA of the CDR3: TGTGCCAGCAGTCGTCCCAATGACAGGTTAGGAAGGGGAGATACGCAGTATTTT.

This chain uses TRBV29-1 with TRBJ2-5; D not certain. Trimming stripped 3 bases from V and 2 bases from J, with 7 bases between. This CDR3 comprises 12 residues. Germline V gene data show CDR1 as SQVTM and CDR2 as ANQGSEA. The CDR3 loop reads CSVDVGQETQYF. In DNA form, the CDR3 reads TGCAGCGTTGATGTCGGTCAAGAGACCCAGTACTTC.

The V call is TRBV3-1 (or the pseudogene TRBV3-2), the J call TRBJ2-5; a weak D match, TRBD2 (5 bases). Trimming removed 3 bases from V and 4 bases from J, with 18 bases in between. Germline CDR1 reads LGHDT; CDR2 reads YNNKEL (reference sequence). The CDR3 runs to 16 residues. The CDR3 DNA reads TGTGCCAGCAGCCAGGGCAGTTTAGCGAGACGAGAGACCCAGTACTTC. Amino acid sequence: CASSQGSLARRETQYF.

The V gene is TRBV6-5, the J gene TRBJ2-1; TRBD2 aligns across 14 bases. CDR3 length: 15 residues. The V and J ends lost 6 bases and 7 bases, in that order; junction bases with no gene match: 5. Germline CDR1 is MNHEY and CDR2 is SVGAGI. Here the CDR3 DNA reads TGTGCCAGCAGCGGACTAGCGGGAGGCGGGAATGAGCAGTTCTTC. Translating it yields CASSGLAGGGNEQFF.

This rearrangement joins TRBV7-2 to TRBJ2-1; 12 bases agree with TRBD2. The J segment lost 6 bases and the V segment lost 3 bases, leaving 3 bases of the junction unmatched. The CDR3 totals 15 residues. Per germline, CDR1 SGHTA and CDR2 FQGNSA. CDR3 sequence: CASSLTSGSINEQFF. CDR3 sequence (DNA): TGTGCCAGCAGCTTGACTAGCGGGAGTATCAATGAGCAGTTCTTC.

This chain links TRBV7-2 with TRBJ2-7; 7 nucleotides agree with TRBD2. The germline gives CDR1 SGHTA, CDR2 FQGNSA. Trimming removed 2 bases from V and 3 bases from J; junction bases left unmatched: 4. The CDR3 loop spans 14 amino acids. CDR3 sequence: CASSLSGAIYEQYF. The CDR3 DNA sequence: TGTGCCAGCAGCTTAAGCGGGGCGATCTACGAGCAGTACTTC.

In this sample, this clone turned up once. The J gene is TRBJ2-2, the V gene TRBV19; possible D gene TRBD2, 6 bases. The CDR3 extends over 14 amino acids. Trimming removed 6 bases at V and 4 bases at J, with 12 bases between. Germline values: CDR1 LNHDA, CDR2 SQIVND (reference sequence). This CDR3 reads CASRLGTGTGELFF. Written as DNA, the CDR3 is TGTGCCAGTAGATTGGGGACTGGCACCGGGGAGCTGTTTTTT.

This sequence joins TRBV7-2 and TRBJ1-6, with 7 nucleotides matching TRBD1. V dropped 3 bases and J dropped 2; count of bases not matched to a gene: 7. Germline assignment: CDR1 SGHTA and CDR2 FQGNSA. The CDR3 contains 17 residues. CDR3 residues: CASSFGTDLAYNSPLHF. The CDR3 DNA follows: TGTGCCAGCAGCTTCGGGACAGATCTAGCCTATAATTCACCCCTCCACTTT.

This rearrangement joins TRBV27 to TRBJ2-1; 8 bases map to TRBD1. Germline-derived CDR1 and CDR2 are MNHEY and SMNVEV (reference sequence). After removal of 6 bases from V and 5 bases from J, the junction contained 6 bases not matched to a gene. The length of the CDR3 is 14 residues. Here the CDR3 reads CASSLTGVHNEQFF. The CDR3 DNA follows: TGTGCCAGCAGCCTGACAGGGGTCCACAATGAGCAGTTCTTC.

The gene calls are TRBV6-4 and TRBJ1-3; D possibly corresponds to TRBD1 (6 bases). CDR1 is MRHNA, CDR2 SNTAGT, per germline. V lost 10 bases to trimming and J lost 1 base, with 11 bases between them. This CDR3 has 13 residues. CDR3 sequence (DNA): TGTGCCACCCTAGGACAGTCTGGAAACACCATATATTTT. It specifies CATLGQSGNTIYF.

This clone was detected only once. The chain recombines TRBV28 with TRBJ1-6, with D uncertain. V was pared by 3 bases and J by 8 bases, with 17 bases between. CDR1 is MDHEN, CDR2 SYDVKM, per germline. The length of the CDR3 is 16 residues. CDR3 loop: CASSFSRGGDDSPLHF. The CDR3 DNA reads as TGTGCCAGCAGTTTTTCCCGAGGTGGCGATGATTCACCCCTCCACTTT.

The V gene is TRBV6-1, the J gene TRBJ2-5; D is undetermined. Germline values: CDR1 MNHNS, CDR2 SASEGT. V was clipped by 2 bases and J by 14 bases, with 18 bases between them. This CDR3 has 13 residues. The CDR3 nucleotides are TGTGCCAGCAGTGAAAAATCTGAGCTTCAACCATACTTC. It specifies CASSEKSELQPYF.

The rearrangement links TRBV27 to TRBJ1-4, with D possibly matching TRBD1 (5 bases). The length of the CDR3 is 15 residues. Germline loops: CDR1 MNHEY, CDR2 SMNVEV (reference sequence). The V end lost 1 base, the J end lost 8 bases, and 14 bases lay between the germline ends. This CDR3 is CASSLLGPQMEKLFF. CDR3 nucleotide sequence: TGTGCCAGCAGTTTATTGGGGCCCCAGATGGAAAAACTGTTTTTT.

The gene calls are TRBV5-5 and TRBJ2-1; D may be TRBD2 (5 bases). The V end was cut by 4 bases, the J end by 3 bases, with 11 bases between. The CDR3 totals 14 residues. Germline assignment: CDR1 SGHKS and CDR2 YYEKEE (reference sequence). The CDR3 is CASSLYGVYNEQFF. Here the CDR3 DNA reads TGTGCCAGCAGCCTATACGGGGTCTACAATGAGCAGTTCTTC.

This chain joins TRBV27 and TRBJ1-3; D is perhaps TRBD1 (5 bases). Trimming removed 6 bases at V and 0 bases at J, with 12 bases between. The germline gives CDR1 MNHEY, CDR2 SMNVEV (reference sequence). This CDR3 region has 15 residues. CDR3 sequence (DNA): TGTGCCAGCAGCCTTGCAGGGTTCTCTGGAAACACCATATATTTT. Translating it yields CASSLAGFSGNTIYF.

This chain connects TRBV4-3 to TRBJ1-4; 7 bases map to TRBD1. After removal of 6 bases from V and 0 bases from J, the junction contained 16 bases not matched to a gene. Germline V gene data show CDR1 as LGHNA and CDR2 as YSLEER. The CDR3 length is 19 residues. CDR3: CASSPVRGTEVTTNEKLFF. The CDR3 DNA follows: TGCGCCAGCAGTCCCGTCCGAGGGACAGAAGTCACAACTAATGAAAAACTGTTTTTT.

The genes are TRBV24-1 and TRBJ2-7, with D possibly TRBD1 on 5 matching bases. The CDR3 consists of 15 residues. V was pared by 3 bases and J by 2 bases, with 13 bases between. Germline lookup yields CDR1 KGHDR and CDR2 SFDVKD. The CDR3 is CATSDQGDNPYEQYF. The CDR3 DNA follows: TGTGCCACCAGTGATCAGGGTGATAACCCCTACGAGCAGTACTTC.

V is TRBV19 and J is TRBJ1-1; TRBD1 matches 10 bases. The V gene's germline CDR1 is LNHDA and CDR2 SQIVND (reference sequence). The CDR3 sequence is 12 residues long. The trim removed 3 bases at V and 10 bases at J, leaving 2 bases unmatched. The CDR3 region has the DNA TGTGCCAGTAGTATGGACAGGGGGTTAGCTTTCTTT. Translating gives CASSMDRGLAFF.

The V and J genes are TRBV19 and TRBJ1-4; 9 bases line up with TRBD1. The CDR3 loop spans 14 amino acids. V lost 7 bases and J lost 7; bases outside the gene matches: 7. Germline loops: CDR1 LNHDA, CDR2 SQIVND (reference sequence). The CDR3, as DNA: TGTGCCAGTAATAAACAGGGGGCATTTGAAAAACTGTTTTTT. Translation gives CASNKQGAFEKLFF.

The CDR3 DNA follows: TGTGCCAGCAGCCGTGGCAGGCACTATGGCTACACCTTC. Its translation: CASSRGRHYGYTF. The chain combines TRBV3-1 (or the pseudogene TRBV3-2) with TRBJ1-2; no firm D call. The CDR3 runs 13 residues. The germline V gene has CDR1 LGHDT and CDR2 YNNKEL (reference sequence). V was cut by 4 bases and J by 3 bases, with 9 bases left in between.

The CDR3 bases are TGTGCCTGGAGTGTGATGGACAGGGATTCACCCCTCCACTTT. It codes for CAWSVMDRDSPLHF. V usage is TRBV30 and J usage is TRBJ1-6; 8 bases fit TRBD1. J lost 8 bases, V lost 0 bases, and 3 bases had no gene match. Germline CDR1 and CDR2: GTSNPN and SVGIG (reference sequence). The CDR3 extends over 14 amino acids.

The chain is built from TRBV7-9 and TRBJ2-3; a weak D match, TRBD1 (6 bases). Germline V gene lookup returns CDR1 SEHNR and CDR2 FQNEAQ (reference sequence). This CDR3 is 15 amino acids long. The V gene lost 0 bases and the J gene lost 5 bases, with 12 bases spanning the gap. CDR3 sequence reads: CASSLAADRKDTQYF. The CDR3 nucleotides read TGTGCCAGCAGCTTAGCGGCGGACAGAAAAGATACGCAGTATTTT. Drawing the rest from reference TRBV7-9 and TRBJ2-3, the complete variable domain is DTGVSQNPRHKITKRGQNVTFRCDPISEHNRLYWYRQTLGQGPEFLTYFQNEAQLEKSRLLSDRFSAERPKGSFSTLEIQRTEQGDSAMYLCASSLAADRKDTQYFGPGTRLTVL.